The clone carrying this T cell receptor (beta chain) was found many times. Its matching antigen is unknown. Molecular barcoding with unique molecular identifiers was used for the TCRbeta library. TCRdb processed the PCR reads anew with MiXCR; each CDR3 protein has one entry. Of 200,000 to 250,000 distinct CDR3 sequences in the sample, 20% to 30% were seen once. This sample stems from a study of T-cell reconstitution after alpha-beta-depleted transplantation in children. Study findings and constraints: Most T-cell counts and diversity one year after the transplant came from T cells that were newly produced. As was reported, about two months after transplant, alpha-beta T cells came from several hundred expanded graft clones. Surviving thymic progenitors and recipient T cells were the source of high TCRbeta diversity at day 60 in some patients.

The clonotype was recovered from a female patient aged 2-10 years who had a stem cell transplant for congenital amegakaryocytic thrombocytopenia, so the T cells may come from the graft donor. The sample consisted of PBMCs, mostly from graft donor cells, taken 360 days after TCRalphabeta/CD19-depleted stem cell transplant.

The CDR3 is CASSYSPTTGANVLTF. DNA for the CDR3: TGTGCCAGCAGTTACTCACCAACGACTGGGGCCAACGTCCTGACTTTC. The V gene is TRBV6-5, the J gene TRBJ2-6; D call uncertain. CDR1 and CDR2 (germline): MNHEY, SVGAGI. The CDR3 is made up of 16 amino acids. The germline V and J ends were trimmed by 0 bases and 2 bases, with 8 bases remaining between them.